The entry below gives a single T cell receptor (beta chain) sequence along with its context. Its specificity is not known. Germline is not matched at one junction end, which may reflect a read error. Primers for the PCR totalled 60 Vbeta and 13 Jbeta. Using immunoSEQ multiplex PCR, the repertoire was profiled, and TCRdb retains in-frame clones only, with some absent. The table has about 94,000 clones, roughly 73% seen once. This entry comes from a study of cytomegalovirus exposure and HLA in healthy donors. All the people who gave samples were healthy bone marrow donors. In nominal health when sampled, donors likely had unrecorded immune exposures nonetheless. Study-level results: Across all donors, roughly uniform sequencing depth was an assumption of the presence/absence analyses. In a later analysis, HLA-associated beta chains showed higher expansion and lower generation probabilities than comparable chains.

The sample consisted of PBMCs. This clonotype originated in a middle-aged woman in good health and CMV-seronegative.

CDR3 region: CASSESGQGADLYF. CDR3 bases: TGTGCCAGCAGTGAATCAGGACAGGGGGCCGACCTGTACTTT. This sequence joins TRBV2 and TRBJ1-1, with TRBD1 matching over 11 bases. Germline CDR1 reads SNHLY; CDR2 reads FYNNEI. The CDR3 runs 14 residues.